This record covers a single T cell receptor beta chain. There are a few counts of this clonotype. The antigen it recognizes is unknown. The conserved closing phenylalanine or tryptophan is absent in this CDR3, likely reflecting a read error. The DNA is left out, because the CDR3 cannot be placed on it with certainty; the CDR3 is given as TCRdb lists it. This entry is derived from a study of T-cell memory formation after mild COVID-19 (dated by TCRdb to the early 2020s). The study in broad terms: TCR sequence clusters from the two donors were largely donor specific. In a couple of donors, T-cell clones that expanded and contracted after mild COVID-19 were followed by sequencing TCRalpha and TCRbeta repertoires longitudinally. The cohort was made up of two young adult volunteers, one female and one male, who were previously healthy.

Overall results and qualifications from the work: Clones contracting from day 15 to 85 had balanced CD4/CD8 phenotypes, while a second wave expanding from day 15 to 37 was biased towards CD4+. Only two mild cases were covered in the study, and larger cohorts including severe cases with pre-infection samples were considered necessary. SARS-CoV-2 specificity of the second-wave clones peaking on day 37 was not confirmed. Contracting CD4+ clones were located mainly in the CM and EM memory subsets, whereas CD8+ clones were found to be enriched in EMRA. The detection of some responding clones in pre-infection memory suggests that pre-existing cross-reactive memory T cells joined the SARS-CoV-2 response.

The CDR3 adds up to 13 amino acids, both ends counted. Taken from the germline V gene (reference sequence), the CDR1 and CDR2 loops are LNHDA and SQIVND. PBMCs were isolated by Ficoll-Paque density gradient centrifugation. These reads were obtained on an Illumina NovaSeq 6000. TCRalpha and TCRbeta cDNA libraries were built by 5'RACE with constant-segment primers, adding sample barcodes and unique molecular identifiers. RNA was extracted from every sample with Trizol reagent. Library amplification was performed in two PCR steps, and a second sample barcode and Illumina TruSeq adapters were introduced in the second step. Sequencing of libraries was performed on an Illumina NovaSeq with 2 x 150 bp paired-end reads. As for the original processing: The reads were demultiplexed and collapsed into UMI-guided consensus sequences using migec v1.2.7. Using mixcr v2.1.11, UMI consensuses were aligned to TRA and TRB V and J templates and then assembled into clonotypes. Clonotypes were classified as expanded or contracted when called significant by both edgeR and NoisET, with noise models trained on biological replicates. For edgeR calls, the thresholds were a false discovery rate-adjusted p below 0.01 and a log2 fold-change of 1. As an exploratory analysis of dynamics, max-normalized trajectories of the 1000 most abundant clonotypes were examined with PCA combined with hierarchical clustering. Each responding clone was given a CD4 or CD8 phenotype based on the CD4+ and CD8+ repertoires, which had been sequenced separately. The public reads were reprocessed in TCRdb via fastp at Q25 and MiXCR, keeping in-frame beta chains. Each CDR3 protein appears once, grouped with its most common genes and DNA. TCRdb, not the authors, supplied the V and J calls. For this sample the table gives around 450,000 distinct CDR3 sequences, of which around 24% were detected only once. The top ten constitute around 8.7% of the sample.

This receptor was taken from an adult woman who had mild COVID-19 (a few samples of this study predate the infection). The sample titles of this study are shuffled in the database, so cell type and time point are left out; the donor was told from shared clones. The sample consisted of PBMCs or a T cell subset sorted from them (not recorded which). This sequence uses TRBV19 and TRBJ2-1; the table's D call, TRBD1, has no DNA check behind it. For the CDR3, the sequence is CASSPGGVTDLRL.